This T cell receptor beta chain derives from a study of PD-L1 blockade in urothelial cancer (dated by TCRdb to the late 2010s). About the full investigation: Therapy was started in the mid-2010s for all patients, and atezolizumab 1,200 mg was administered intravenously every 3 weeks. Twenty-five of 29 patients were identified as males with urothelial cancer of bladder origin, and a prior smoking history was reported by 18 of 29 patients. Blood samples were analyzed at two time points: 3 weeks after treatment start (second dose) and 6 weeks after treatment start. Durable clinical benefit meant progression-free survival longer than 6 months, and TCR features were also tested against progression-free and overall survival. An ECOG performance status of 0 or 1 was recorded for the patients, and 0 to 3 prior chemotherapy regimens had been received by the patients. Pretreatment tumor samples, along with matched peripheral blood collected serially before and after atezolizumab treatment, underwent TCR sequencing. Durable clinical benefit was achieved by nine patients but not by the remaining 20. Twenty-nine patients had pretreatment blood TCR-seq, roughly 24 had at least one posttreatment blood collection, and roughly 24 had tumor TCR-seq. Somatic, immune and clinical correlates of response to PD-L1 blockade with atezolizumab in urothelial cancer were the focus of an exploratory multi-omic analysis. A median of about 150,000 T cells and 65,000 to 90,000 unique TCRs was obtained from blood samples, and a median clonality of around 0.08 was observed. In the same patients, pretreatment tumors underwent whole exome sequencing and RNA sequencing in addition to TCR sequencing. Beyond this particular receptor, the publication reports: Because the sample size was small (n ≈ 28) and many of the analyses were exploratory, the results are meant to be hypothesis-generating. Greater expansion of tumor-associated TCR clones in peripheral blood 3 weeks after the start of treatment was observed in patients with durable benefit (n of about 20, p = 0.022). Improved progression-free and overall survival was found to be associated with pretreatment peripheral blood TCR clonality below the median.

The time point label on this specimen signifies: pretreatment peripheral blood. A cohort of roughly 30 patients with locally advanced or metastatic urothelial carcinoma, treated at Memorial Sloan Kettering on a trial protocol, was included. Peripheral blood mononuclear cells were collected from each patient pretreatment and during treatment, giving between 1 and 8 total time points per patient. The Qiagen DNeasy Blood extraction kit was used to purify genomic DNA from total PBMCs and from tumor samples. PBMCs were collected pretreatment and during treatment, and were isolated and stored as previously described. From V the trimming removes 5 bases and from J it removes 9 bases, while the gene matches leave 3 bases of the junction unaccounted for. The cysteine opens and the phenylalanine closes a CDR3 of 12 amino acids. Of all the DNA, just the CDR3 is kept, 36 bases in frame from base 1. Sequences SGHTA (CDR1) and FQGTGA (CDR2) are obtained from the germline V gene.

A few counts support this clone. Its antigen is still unknown. Base qualities are not recorded, but no much larger clone differs from it by a single base. Synthetic TCR analog templates were spiked into each PCR to estimate absolute template abundance from read counts. Using the immunoSEQ assay, TCRbeta CDR3 regions were amplified from genomic DNA with bias-controlled V and J gene primers. Rearranged TCRbeta segments were sequenced at approximately 20X coverage. The published analysis was carried out like this. Sequencing errors were corrected by clustering and CDR3s were annotated against IMGT to assign V, D and J genes. Downstream analyses used only productive TCRbeta rearrangements, leaving out any out-of-frame or stop-codon sequences. Clonality was calculated as one minus the Shannon entropy normalized by the log of the number of unique productive sequences. Clones differing between time points or between blood and tumor were identified by Fisher's exact test with Benjamini-Hochberg correction at adjusted p below 0.01. The table was pulled from immuneACCESS by TCRdb, which kept in-frame rearrangements only. Such tables lose some clones; where checked, under half of the loss comes from unresolved V genes, and the rest has no known cause. V, J and clone size derive from that table, while D and trimming were established from the DNA sequence. A total of about 33,000 clones appear in this sample, 84% of them only once. The ten top clones hold approximately 14% of the sample.

This sequence was found in a man aged 60-69 years with urothelial cancer. Sequencing used PBMCs, obtained around atezolizumab (anti-PD-L1) treatment. The chain couples TRBV7-3 to TRBJ1-5, with 8 bases matching TRBD1. The nucleotides read TGTGCCAGCAGCGACAGGGGTGGGCCCCAGCATTTT. This codes for CASSDRGGPQHF.